This TCR beta chain was observed in a study of blood T cells in healthy people across ages (dated by TCRdb to between 2014 and 2017). Regarding the complete study: In model experiments, template switching captured roughly one uniquely barcoded TCR beta cDNA molecule for every two T cells. Four age groups were formed from the donors: young (average around 15 years), middle-aged (approximately 40), aged (about 68) and long-lived (about 75). The study analyzed two additional independent replicas of 1 million unique cDNA reads from the same blood draw for two donors, one aged 18 to 29 and one aged 80 or older. Using deep sequencing normalized with unique cDNA molecular identifiers, the study measured how TCR beta repertoire diversity changes with age. To avoid experimental bias, donors of different ages were distributed randomly across sequencing lanes. Overall study results and their limits: Observed TCR beta diversity correlated strongly with the percentage of naive T cells measured by flow cytometry. Bulk unsorted PBMC profiling prevented conclusive comparison of naive and antigen-experienced compartments. The CMV infection status of donors was not known, potentially confounding age-related changes in expanded clonotypes. The long-lived group showed more naive CD4+ T cells, fewer expanded clones and increased TCR diversity than the aged group, suggesting age selection. Estimates of total diversity based on one million sequenced T cells were regarded as lower bounds and as underestimates. As age increased, observed TCR beta diversity per million T cells dropped in a roughly linear way, and a significant reduction was already evident by age 40.

The donors were a few dozen Caucasian individuals from Russia, aged roughly 6 to 100 years, who were systemically healthy. Each donor gave about 9.7 milliliters of peripheral blood, drawn into EDTA-treated Vacutainer tubes. Ficoll-Paque density-gradient centrifugation was used to isolate PBMCs, with at least 6 million per sample. Total RNA, at least 6 micrograms per sample, was extracted from PBMCs with Trizol reagent. For every donor, flow cytometry on a PBMC aliquot measured the percentage of naive CD45RAhigh/CD27high T cells. On this clonotype: The antigen it binds to is not known. Base qualities are missing; no much larger clone stands one base away.

V is shortened by 6 bases, J by 6 bases, and the region joining them spans 14 bases. Reading from cysteine to phenylalanine, the CDR3 counts 13 amino acids. Of all the DNA, just the CDR3 is kept, 39 bases in frame from base 1. Looking up the germline V gene (reference sequence) yields CDR1 MNHEY and CDR2 SMNVEV. Library method: 5' RACE. Sequencing used an Illumina HiSeq 2500. A second PCR of about 7 to 12 cycles was performed with a sample-barcoded 5' primer and a J-beta primer mix. A unique molecular identifier was introduced onto each TCR beta cDNA molecule by a template-switch 5' adaptor carrying 12 random nucleotides. At least 2.5 million CDR3-containing paired-end reads were obtained from each sample. First-strand cDNA was synthesized from all RNA with the Mint cDNA synthesis kit, primed by a TRBC-specific oligonucleotide. All cDNA was treated with uracil-DNA glycosylase and then went through a first 18-cycle PCR with the universal primers M1SS and BC2_uni_R. From the authors' description of their analysis: Normalization of each sample was performed by random selection of 1 million high-quality reads, each carrying a distinct molecular identifier. Instead of being binned into consensus sequences, reads that shared molecular identifiers were thrown out. MiTCR, with a Q25 quality threshold and the strictest error-elimination algorithm, was used for CDR3 identification, clonotype clustering and error correction. Lower-bound total TCR beta diversity was estimated with a nonparametric unseen species model using Euler transformation. In TCRdb, the public reads were trimmed at Q25 with fastp and aligned with MiXCR, with productive beta chains retained. Every CDR3 protein is listed once, alongside the most common genes and DNA of its rows. The V and J calls were determined by TCRdb, not by the authors. This sample gives 800,000 to 950,000 distinct CDR3 sequences in total; under 50% of them show up just once. The ten largest clones add up to under 15% of the sample.

The sample taken for sequencing was blood. The clonotype comes from a young man in good health. This chain joins TRBV27 to TRBJ1-1; a confident D gene designation cannot be given. The DNA is as follows: TGTGCCAGCAGCCCTGGCTTTGGGGCTGAAGCTTTCTTT. The translation is CASSPGFGAEAFF.